Below are 27 T cell receptor beta chains sequenced from a single sample in a study of cytomegalovirus exposure and HLA in healthy donors. The PCR made use of 60 Vbeta and 13 Jbeta primers. Some clones are missing from TCRdb's copy, which holds only in-frame ones; the method was immunoSEQ multiplex PCR. The sample shows about 70,000 clones, about nine tenths of them seen only once. The sample was PBMCs. The source of these receptors is a woman in her thirties in good health and CMV-seronegative.

DNA of the CDR3: TGTGCCAGCACTGGACTAGCGGGGTACAATGAGCAGTTCTTC. The encoded protein is CASTGLAGYNEQFF. This sequence joins TRBV28 and TRBJ2-1; 12 positions match TRBD2. CDR1 is MDHEN and CDR2 is SYDVKM in the germline V gene. This CDR3 spans 14 amino acids. V was clipped by 7 bases and J by 4 bases; unmatched bases: 2. The full variable domain, in which reference TRBV28 and TRBJ2-1 provide the parts outside the CDR3, is DVKVTQSSRYLVKRTGEKVFLECVQDMDHENMFWYRQDPGLGLRLIYFSYDVKMKEKGDIPEGYSVSREKKERFSLILESASTNQTSMYLCASTGLAGYNEQFFGPGTRLTVL.

This rearrangement joins TRBV19 to TRBJ2-4; 8 bases fit TRBD2. Germline values: CDR1 LNHDA, CDR2 SQIVND (reference sequence). V was pared by 6 bases and J by 3 bases, with 10 bases of the junction left unmatched. CDR3 length: 16 residues. The CDR3 DNA follows: TGTGCCAGTAGCCTAAGCGGGAGAGGCGGCAAAAACATTCAGTACTTC. Its protein is CASSLSGRGGKNIQYF.

The V gene is TRBV6-6, the J gene TRBJ1-2; weak D call: TRBD1 (6 bases). The CDR3 extends over 12 amino acids. The germline gives CDR1 MNHNY, CDR2 SVGAGI (reference sequence). V lost 5 bases to trimming and J lost 2 bases, with 6 bases between them. CDR3 nucleotides: TGTGCCAGCAGTGGACAGAACTATGGCTACACCTTC. Its translation: CASSGQNYGYTF.

This clone has just one count. The rearrangement links TRBV6-1 to TRBJ2-5, with a possible D match to TRBD2 (6 bases). The J call is doubtful: the DNA matches TRBJ2-7 better. The CDR3 length is 15 residues. Germline loops: CDR1 MNHNS, CDR2 SASEGT. CDR3 in DNA: TGTGCCAGCAGTGAGGATGGGACTTCCCCCTACGAGCAGTACTTC. This encodes CASSEDGTSPYEQYF.

This clone was picked up a small number of times. The chain links TRBV28 to TRBJ2-6, with D possibly being TRBD1 (6 bases). The germline V gene has CDR1 MDHEN and CDR2 SYDVKM. V shed 5 bases and J shed 4 bases, with 15 bases lying between them. This CDR3 spans 16 amino acids. CDR3 in DNA: TGTGCCAGCAGTCCAAACAGGGCGGCAGGGGCCAACGTCCTGACTTTC. This gives the protein CASSPNRAAGANVLTF.

V and J are TRBV30 and TRBJ2-7, with D uncertain. V was pared by 5 bases and J by 6 bases, with 11 bases between. The CDR3 has 11 residues. Germline values: CDR1 GTSNPN, CDR2 SVGIG (reference sequence). CDR3 nucleotides: TGTGCCTGGTCCTTTCAGGTCGAGCAGTACTTC. This encodes CAWSFQVEQYF.

The V call is TRBV6-4, the J call TRBJ1-2; a weak D match, TRBD1 (5 bases). Trimming pared 6 bases from V and 7 bases from J, leaving 15 bases between. CDR1 and CDR2 (germline): MRHNA, SNTAGT. This CDR3 is 13 amino acids long. CDR3 protein: CASSPQGTVGYTF. Written as DNA, the CDR3 is TGTGCCAGCAGCCCTCAGGGAACCGTTGGCTACACCTTC.

The chain recombines TRBV15 with TRBJ2-7; 8 bases map to TRBD2. The trim removed 5 bases at V and 3 bases at J, leaving 3 bases unmatched. Germline values: CDR1 LNHNV, CDR2 YYDKDF (reference sequence). This CDR3 is built from 13 residues. Here the CDR3 reads CATSHSGVYEQYF. CDR3 in DNA: TGTGCCACCAGCCATAGCGGGGTCTACGAGCAGTACTTC. The variable domain in full, with the rest retrieved from reference TRBV15 and TRBJ2-7, is DAMVIQNPRYQVTQFGKPVTLSCSQTLNHNVMYWYQQKSSQAPKLLFHYYDKDFNNEADTPDNFQSRRPNTSFCFLDIRSPGLGDTAMYLCATSHSGVYEQYFGPGTRLTVT.

The chain uses TRBV6-5 and TRBJ1-2; 10 bases are shared with TRBD1. Per germline, CDR1 MNHEY and CDR2 SVGAGI. J was trimmed by 4 bases and V by 8 bases; bases with no gene match: 7. The CDR3 contains 14 residues. CDR3 protein: CASRDRGSAYGYTF. As DNA, the CDR3 is TGTGCCAGCCGGGACAGGGGTTCTGCCTATGGCTACACCTTC.

This clone was detected a few times. V gene TRBV10-3 combines with J gene TRBJ2-7; D uncertain. Trimming cost V 2 bases and J 5 bases, with 4 bases left between them. The CDR3 loop spans 11 amino acids. The germline V gene has CDR1 ENHRY and CDR2 SYGVKD. CDR3 nucleotide sequence: TGTGCCATCAGTGAGCTTAACGAGCAGTACTTC. Its protein product is CAISELNEQYF.

The chain has TRBV4-1 and TRBJ2-7; 11 bases map to TRBD1. This CDR3 has 16 residues. The germline CDR1 and CDR2 sequences are MGHRA and YSYEKL. The trim removed 5 bases at V and 0 bases at J, leaving 6 bases unmatched. For the CDR3, the DNA is TGCGCCAGCAGCATTGGACAGGGGGCCACCTCCTACGAGCAGTACTTC. Encoded protein: CASSIGQGATSYEQYF.

This clone was seen only a few times. The chain recombines TRBV4-3 with TRBJ2-6; 9 nucleotides align to TRBD1. Trimming removed 4 bases from V and 4 bases from J; junction bases left unmatched: 8. The CDR3 is made up of 17 amino acids. Looked up from germline, CDR1 is LGHNA and CDR2 is YSLEER. In DNA, the CDR3 is TGCGCCAGCAGCCGGGACAGGGTTCCGTCAGGGGCCAACGTCCTGACTTTC. Protein sequence: CASSRDRVPSGANVLTF.

The table lists this clone with a count of one. The rearrangement links TRBV6-5 to TRBJ2-1; D possibly corresponds to TRBD1 (5 bases). V gave up 5 bases and J gave up 8 bases, with 10 bases separating them. The CDR3 has 12 amino acids. Germline values: CDR1 MNHEY, CDR2 SVGAGI. The DNA for the CDR3 is TGTGCCAGCAGTCGCGACAGAGATGAGCAGTTCTTC. Translation: CASSRDRDEQFF.

This chain uses TRBV9 with TRBJ1-4; D remains ambiguous. The CDR3 contains 14 residues. Germline CDR1 and CDR2: SGDLS and YYNGEE. V lost 3 bases and J 7 bases, leaving 13 bases between the germline ends. Here the CDR3 reads CASSGRGSGEKLFF. In DNA, the CDR3 is TGTGCCAGCAGCGGTCGGGGTTCCGGTGAAAAACTGTTTTTT. The whole variable domain, filled in from reference TRBV9 and TRBJ1-4, reads DSGVTQTPKHLITATGQRVTLRCSPRSGDLSVYWYQQSLDQGLQFLIQYYNGEERAKGNILERFSAQQFPDLHSELNLSSLELGDSALYFCASSGRGSGEKLFFGSGTQLSVL.

The V call is TRBV5-1, the J call TRBJ1-2; D is ambiguous. The CDR3 spans 13 residues. Germline CDR1 reads SGHRS; CDR2 reads YFSETQ. With 2 bases removed from V and 4 bases from J, the gap between germline ends came to 9 bases. The DNA for the CDR3 is TGCGCCAGCAGCTTAACCGACACCTATGGCTACACCTTC. Its translation: CASSLTDTYGYTF.

This chain connects TRBV11-2 to TRBJ2-5; tentatively, D is TRBD2 (5 bases). V was clipped by 1 base and J by 5 bases, with 11 bases between them. CDR1 is SGHAT, CDR2 FQNNGV, per germline. CDR3 length equals 14 residues. The CDR3, as DNA: TGTGCCAGCAGCTTAGTCCCGGGGTTGGAGACCCAGTACTTC. It yields the protein CASSLVPGLETQYF.

The count of this clone is one. J is TRBJ1-1 and V is TRBV5-1; perhaps TRBD1 as D (5 bases). The CDR3 loop spans 15 amino acids. Germline values: CDR1 SGHRS, CDR2 YFSETQ. V lost 4 bases, J lost 6 bases, and 19 bases lay in between. CDR3 in DNA: TGCGCCAGCAGCCCCCAGCAGGGAACTGCAGCTGAAGCTTTCTTT. Translated: CASSPQQGTAAEAFF. The full variable domain, rest sourced from reference TRBV5-1 and TRBJ1-1, is KAGVTQTPRYLIKTRGQQVTLSCSPISGHRSVSWYQQTPGQGLQFLFEYFSETQRNKGNFPGRFSGRQFSNSRSEMNVSTLELGDSALYLCASSPQQGTAAEAFFGQGTRLTVV.

CDR3 sequence reads: CASSATGTSGRLTGELFF. The CDR3 nucleotides are TGTGCCAGCAGCGCCACCGGGACTAGCGGGAGGTTGACCGGGGAGCTGTTTTTT. The gene calls are TRBV7-9 and TRBJ2-2, with TRBD2 matching over 15 bases. This CDR3 has 18 amino acids. Germline lookup yields CDR1 SEHNR and CDR2 FQNEAQ (reference sequence). J was trimmed by 5 bases and V by 5 bases; bases with no gene match: 9.

About this clone itself: The sample carries other DNA sequences with the same CDR3. This chain joins TRBV9 and TRBJ1-2; D may be TRBD1 (6 bases). The CDR3 is 15 amino acids. The V end was cut by 0 bases, the J end by 4 bases, with 13 bases between. CDR1 is SGDLS and CDR2 is YYNGEE in the germline V gene. The CDR3 sequence: CASSVEVGAGYGYTF. The CDR3 DNA reads TGTGCCAGCAGCGTAGAAGTGGGGGCTGGCTATGGCTACACCTTC.

The rearrangement joins TRBV5-4 to TRBJ1-1; D is uncertain. This CDR3 comprises 13 residues. Trimming removed 2 bases at V and 1 base at J, with 6 bases between. The germline V gene has CDR1 SGHNT and CDR2 YYREEE (reference sequence). The CDR3, as DNA: TGTGCCAGCAGCTTTAGTCAGAACACTGAAGCTTTCTTT. It codes for CASSFSQNTEAFF.

This chain joins TRBV7-2 and TRBJ2-6; D is possibly TRBD1 (5 bases). Trimming removed 11 bases from V and 0 bases from J, with 14 bases in between. The CDR3 sequence is 15 residues long. Looked up from germline, CDR1 is SGHTA and CDR2 is FQGNSA. CDR3 amino acids: CAGTRQGSGANVLTF. CDR3 nucleotides: TGTGCCGGCACGAGGCAGGGCTCTGGGGCCAACGTCCTGACTTTC. Using reference TRBV7-2 and TRBJ2-6 for the parts outside the CDR3, the full variable domain is GAGVSQSPSNKVTEKGKDVELRCDPISGHTALYWYRQSLGQGLEFLIYFQGNSAPDKSGLPSDRFSAERTGGSVSTLTIQRTQQEDSAVYLCAGTRQGSGANVLTFGAGSRLTVL.

This clone came up once. The rearrangement links TRBV5-4 to TRBJ1-1; 9 nucleotides match TRBD1. Unmatched junction bases numbered 7, after V lost 3 bases and J lost 4 bases. The germline V gene has CDR1 SGHNT and CDR2 YYREEE (reference sequence). The CDR3 spans 15 residues. CDR3 nucleotide sequence: TGTGCCAGCAGCTATTTACAGGGGGCAGGCACTGAAGCTTTCTTT. Its translation: CASSYLQGAGTEAFF.

The chain links TRBV4-3 to TRBJ2-5, with 14 bases aligning to TRBD2. The J call may be in error: the DNA end matches TRBJ2-7 better. Germline V CDR1 and CDR2: LGHNA, YSLEER. This CDR3 contains 16 residues. This CDR3 is CASSQPGLAGVYEQYF. The CDR3 nucleotides read TGCGCCAGCAGCCAGCCGGGACTAGCGGGAGTCTACGAGCAGTACTTC.

The chain links TRBV5-6 to TRBJ2-1, with 15 bases aligning to TRBD2. Germline CDR1 reads SGHDT; CDR2 reads YYEEEE. V trimming: 4 bases; J trimming: 6 bases; junction bases outside the gene matches: 5. The CDR3 has 16 residues. The CDR3, as DNA: TGTGCCAGCAGCCCTCGGACTAGCGGGAGGGTCAATGAGCAGTTCTTC. The encoded protein is CASSPRTSGRVNEQFF. Together with reference TRBV5-6 and TRBJ2-1, the CDR3 gives the full variable domain: DAGVTQSPTHLIKTRGQQVTLRCSPKSGHDTVSWYQQALGQGPQFIFQYYEEEERQRGNFPDRFSGHQFPNYSSELNVNALLLGDSALYLCASSPRTSGRVNEQFFGPGTRLTVL.

CDR3 loop: CASRGYTYEQYF. CDR3 bases: TGTGCCTCCCGGGGTTATACCTACGAGCAGTACTTC. The chain joins TRBV28 to TRBJ2-7, with D perhaps TRBD2 (5 bases). Germline CDR1 and CDR2: MDHEN and SYDVKM. The CDR3 sequence is 12 residues long. V lost 11 bases to trimming and J lost 2 bases, with 13 bases between them. Looking up the rest from reference TRBV28 and TRBJ2-7 gives the full variable domain: DVKVTQSSRYLVKRTGEKVFLECVQDMDHENMFWYRQDPGLGLRLIYFSYDVKMKEKGDIPEGYSVSREKKERFSLILESASTNQTSMYLCASRGYTYEQYFGPGTRLTVT.

By sample fraction, this clone is medium-sized. CDR3 amino acids: CASSQETGFNEKLFF. CDR3 DNA sequence: TGTGCCAGCAGCCAAGAGACGGGATTTAATGAAAAACTGTTTTTT. The rearrangement uses TRBV4-2 and TRBJ1-4; no definite D call. The CDR3 spans 15 residues. Trimming cost V 0 bases and J 4 bases, with 9 bases left between them. In germline, CDR1 is LGHNA, CDR2 YNFKEQ.

Comment on this clone: This specimen includes other DNA sequences encoding the same CDR3. The DNA of the CDR3 is TGCGCCAGCAGTTTGGACAGGGCTGGCACAGATACGCAGTATTTT. Translating gives CASSLDRAGTDTQYF. The chain uses TRBV10-1 and TRBJ2-3; 8 bases agree with TRBD1. The CDR3 has 15 residues. The ends lost 5 bases at V and 1 base at J; junction bases unmatched: 5. Per germline, CDR1 WNHNN and CDR2 SYGVQD (reference sequence).